This is a list of T cell receptor beta chains from one sample in a study of vaccination effects on CD4 cells after COVID-19. For these receptors, no antigen is known. Some clones are missing from TCRdb's copy, which holds only in-frame ones; the method was immunoSEQ multiplex PCR. This sample has about 32,000 clones; approximately 75% occur once, and the top ten carry 10% to 15%. The specimen comprised CD4+ T cells from PBMCs cultured with HCoV-229E spike peptides, sampled after COVID-19 vaccination. The receptor source for this set is a human donor who received a COVID-19 vaccine. Each CDR3 is given with its conserved first and last residue. The order of the fields is J gene, V gene, D gene, clone size, CDR3 DNA, CDR3 protein. A D gene is named only where the DNA matches it firmly. A row's size may be missing; if present it is once, few, many or a size class.

TRBJ1-2 TRBV6-5 . once TGTGCCAGCGCCCAGAGCCTGGGCTACACCTTC CASAQSLGYTF
TRBJ1-1 TRBV6-2/TRBV6-3 TRBD1 . TGTGCCAGCAGCGGGACAGGGTTCACTGAAGCTTTCTTT CASSGTGFTEAFF
TRBJ1-2 TRBV10-1 . . TGCGCCAGCAGTGAGTCGACCGGGCCCGGAGATGGCTACACCTTC CASSESTGPGDGYTF
TRBJ2-3 TRBV9 . . TGTGCCAGCAGCGTAGGTCCATCTGATACGCAGTATTTT CASSVGPSDTQYF
TRBJ1-2 TRBV5-1 TRBD1 . TGCGCCAGCAGCCTCCAGGGGGGGTTGATCTGGGGCTACACCTTC CASSLQGGLIWGYTF
TRBJ2-7 TRBV12-3/TRBV12-4 . once TGTGCCAGCAGTTTTCTAGGGTACGAGCAGTACTTC CASSFLGYEQYF
TRBJ2-1 TRBV5-6 TRBD2 . TGTGCCAGCAGCTTGGTCCTAGCGGGAGCGGGTGAGCAGTTCTTC CASSLVLAGAGEQFF
TRBJ1-6 TRBV10-3 . few TGTGCCATCAGCTTAGGCAAAACGGGGAATTCACCCCTCCACTTT CAISLGKTGNSPLHF
TRBJ2-3 TRBV5-5 TRBD2 . TGTGCCAGCAGAGCGGGAGTGGAGGCAGATACGCAGTATTTT CASRAGVEADTQYF
TRBJ1-1 TRBV5-4 . . TGTGCCAGCAGCTTGGCCGCCTCAAACACTGAAGCTTTCTTT CASSLAASNTEAFF
TRBJ1-3 TRBV5-1 TRBD1 few TGCGCCAGCAGCTTGACAGGGGGCGATCTCCCCCCCTCAAACACCATATATTTT CASSLTGGDLPPSNTIYF
TRBJ2-2 TRBV5-1 . . TGCGCCAGCAGCTTGTTCTACGAGACAGCGAACACCGGGGAGCTGTTTTTT CASSLFYETANTGELFF
TRBJ2-1 TRBV29-1 . . TGCAGCGTTTCTATTTTGGATGAGCAGTTCTTC CSVSILDEQFF
TRBJ2-3 TRBV5-1 TRBD2 . TGCGCCAGCAGCCAACTAGCGGGAGGGGGTGATACGCAGTATTTT CASSQLAGGGDTQYF
TRBJ1-1 TRBV5-1 . once TGCGCCAGCAGCCCGGGCCGGTCCGGGGGGGCTGAAGCTTTCTTT CASSPGRSGGAEAFF
TRBJ2-3 TRBV5-8 . . TGTGCCAGCAGCTTGGGAAAGATTTTGTTTATTAGCACAGATACGCAGTATTTT CASSLGKILFISTDTQYF
TRBJ2-1 TRBV15 . . TGTGCCACCAGCAGAGATCTAGGCCTCTACAATGAGCAGTTCTTC CATSRDLGLYNEQFF
TRBJ1-3 TRBV5-1 . few TGCGCCAGCAGCTTGGAGGCCACAGGTGGTGGAAACACCATATATTTT CASSLEATGGGNTIYF
TRBJ2-7 TRBV7-8 . . TGTGCCAGCACCCTAGGCGGGACCTTGTACGAGCAGTACTTC CASTLGGTLYEQYF
TRBJ2-7 TRBV6-5 TRBD2 . TGTGCCAGCAGTTACTCACTACTAGCGGGAGTTGGCGAGCAGTACTTC CASSYSLLAGVGEQYF
TRBJ2-7 TRBV3-1/TRBV3-2 TRBD2 . TGTGCCAGCAGCCTCCGACTAGCGGGACCCTACGAGCAGTACTTC CASSLRLAGPYEQYF
TRBJ1-2 TRBV4-2 . few TGTGCCAGCAGCCAAGAGGGGACGGGAGTGGACTATGGCTACACCTTC CASSQEGTGVDYGYTF